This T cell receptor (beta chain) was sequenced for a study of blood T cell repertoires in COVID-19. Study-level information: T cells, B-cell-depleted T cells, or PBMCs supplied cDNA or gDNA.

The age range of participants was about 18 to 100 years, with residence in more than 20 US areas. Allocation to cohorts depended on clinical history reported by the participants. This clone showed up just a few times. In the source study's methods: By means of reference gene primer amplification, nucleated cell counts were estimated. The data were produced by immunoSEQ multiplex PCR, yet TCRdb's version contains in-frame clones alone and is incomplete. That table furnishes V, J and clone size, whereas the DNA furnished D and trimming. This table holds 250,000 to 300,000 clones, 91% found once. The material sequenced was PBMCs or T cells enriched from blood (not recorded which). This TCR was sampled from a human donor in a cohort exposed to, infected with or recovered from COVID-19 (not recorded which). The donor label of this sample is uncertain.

The CDR3 DNA reads TGTGCCAGCAGTTTGACAGGGGTGGACTACAATGAGCAGTTCTTC. This translates into CASSLTGVDYNEQFF. V and J are TRBV27 and TRBJ2-1, with 8 nucleotides matching TRBD1. The CDR3 length is 15 residues. Losses at the gene ends were 3 bases for V and 3 bases for J; bases not matched to a gene: 4. The germline V gene has CDR1 MNHEY and CDR2 SMNVEV (reference sequence).